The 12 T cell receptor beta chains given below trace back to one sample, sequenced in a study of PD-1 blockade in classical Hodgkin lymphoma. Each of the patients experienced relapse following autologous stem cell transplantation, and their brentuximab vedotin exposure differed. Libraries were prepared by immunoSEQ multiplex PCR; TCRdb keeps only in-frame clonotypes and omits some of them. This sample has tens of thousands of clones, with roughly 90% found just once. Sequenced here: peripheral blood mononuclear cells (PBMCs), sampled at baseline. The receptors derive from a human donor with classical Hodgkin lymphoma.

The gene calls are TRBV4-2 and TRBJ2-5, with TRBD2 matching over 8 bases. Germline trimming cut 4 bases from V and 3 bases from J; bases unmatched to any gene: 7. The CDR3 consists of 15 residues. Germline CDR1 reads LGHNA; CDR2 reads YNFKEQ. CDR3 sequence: CASSPSGSPEETQYF. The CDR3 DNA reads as TGTGCCAGCAGCCCCAGCGGGAGCCCCGAAGAGACCCAGTACTTC.

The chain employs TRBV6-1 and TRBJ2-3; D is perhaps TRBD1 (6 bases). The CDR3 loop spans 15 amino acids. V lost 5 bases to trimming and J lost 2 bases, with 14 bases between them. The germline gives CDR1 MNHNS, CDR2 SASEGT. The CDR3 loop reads CASSSGTQNTDTQYF. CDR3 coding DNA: TGTGCCAGCAGTTCCGGGACACAAAACACAGATACGCAGTATTTT.

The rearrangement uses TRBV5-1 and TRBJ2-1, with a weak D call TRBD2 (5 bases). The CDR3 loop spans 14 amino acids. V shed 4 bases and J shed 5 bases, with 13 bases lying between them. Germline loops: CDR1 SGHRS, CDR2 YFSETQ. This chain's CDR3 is CASSVRDLDNEQFF. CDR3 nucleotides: TGCGCCAGCAGCGTTCGGGATTTGGACAATGAGCAGTTCTTC.

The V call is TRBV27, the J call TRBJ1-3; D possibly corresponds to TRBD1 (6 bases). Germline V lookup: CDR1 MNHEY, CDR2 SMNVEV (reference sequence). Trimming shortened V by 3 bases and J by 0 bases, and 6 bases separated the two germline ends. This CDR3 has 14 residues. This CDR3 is CASSFRGSGNTIYF. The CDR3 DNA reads TGTGCCAGCAGTTTCAGGGGCTCTGGAAACACCATATATTTT.

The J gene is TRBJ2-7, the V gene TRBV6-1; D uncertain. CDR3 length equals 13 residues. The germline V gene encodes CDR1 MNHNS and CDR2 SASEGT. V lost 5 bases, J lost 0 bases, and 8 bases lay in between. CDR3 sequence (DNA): TGTGCCAGCAGTATGACACACTCCTACGAGCAGTACTTC. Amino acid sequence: CASSMTHSYEQYF.

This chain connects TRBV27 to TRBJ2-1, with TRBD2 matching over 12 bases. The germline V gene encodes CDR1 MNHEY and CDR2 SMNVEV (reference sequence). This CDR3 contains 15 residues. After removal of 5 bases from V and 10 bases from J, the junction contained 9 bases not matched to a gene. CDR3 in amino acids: CASSLLAGGPWEQFF. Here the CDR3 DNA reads TGTGCCAGCAGTCTGCTAGCGGGAGGGCCGTGGGAGCAGTTCTTC.

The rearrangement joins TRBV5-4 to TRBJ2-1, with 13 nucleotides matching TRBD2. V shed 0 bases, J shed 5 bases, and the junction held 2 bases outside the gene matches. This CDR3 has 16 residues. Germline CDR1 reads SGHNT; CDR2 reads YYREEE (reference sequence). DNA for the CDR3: TGTGCCAGCAGCTTGGGAGGACTAGCGGGGGACAATGAGCAGTTCTTC. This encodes CASSLGGLAGDNEQFF.

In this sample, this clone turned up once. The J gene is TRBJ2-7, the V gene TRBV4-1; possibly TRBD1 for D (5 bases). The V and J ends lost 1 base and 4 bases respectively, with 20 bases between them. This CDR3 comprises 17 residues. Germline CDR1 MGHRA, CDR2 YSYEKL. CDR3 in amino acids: CASSQAPPRRATYEQYF. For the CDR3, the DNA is TGCGCCAGCAGCCAAGCCCCCCCGCGCAGGGCAACTTACGAGCAGTACTTC.

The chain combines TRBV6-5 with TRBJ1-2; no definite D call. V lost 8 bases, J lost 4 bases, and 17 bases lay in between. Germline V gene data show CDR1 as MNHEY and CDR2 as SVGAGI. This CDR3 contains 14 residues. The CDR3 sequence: CASSPPGQVYGYTF. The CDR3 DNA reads TGTGCCAGCTCCCCCCCCGGGCAGGTCTATGGCTACACCTTC.

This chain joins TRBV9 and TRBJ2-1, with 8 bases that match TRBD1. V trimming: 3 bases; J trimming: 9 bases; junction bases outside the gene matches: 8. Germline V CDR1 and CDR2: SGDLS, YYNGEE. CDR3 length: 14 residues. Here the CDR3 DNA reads TGTGCCAGCAGCGCCTGGGACAGGTCCTTTGAGCAGTTCTTC. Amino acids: CASSAWDRSFEQFF. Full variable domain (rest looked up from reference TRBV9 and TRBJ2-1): DSGVTQTPKHLITATGQRVTLRCSPRSGDLSVYWYQQSLDQGLQFLIQYYNGEERAKGNILERFSAQQFPDLHSELNLSSLELGDSALYFCASSAWDRSFEQFFGPGTRLTVL.

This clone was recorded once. CDR3 in amino acids: CASSSGRNRGLGETQYF. The CDR3 DNA reads TGTGCCAGCAGCTCCGGGCGCAACAGGGGGCTCGGGGAGACCCAGTACTTC. The chain couples TRBV7-9 to TRBJ2-5; 9 nucleotides line up with TRBD1. The CDR3 sequence is 17 residues long. V lost 4 bases to trimming and J lost 5 bases; unmatched junction nucleotides: 14. Germline CDR1 and CDR2: SEHNR and FQNEAQ (reference sequence).

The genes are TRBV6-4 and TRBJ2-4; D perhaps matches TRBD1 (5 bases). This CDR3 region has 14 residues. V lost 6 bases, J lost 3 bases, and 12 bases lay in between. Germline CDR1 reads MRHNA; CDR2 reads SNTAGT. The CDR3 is CASSLREGKNIQYF. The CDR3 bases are TGTGCCAGCAGCCTCAGGGAAGGCAAAAACATTCAGTACTTC.